The 22 T cell receptor beta chains presented below share a single source sample, sequenced in a study of Graves' ophthalmopathy and Graves' hyperthyroidism. The study amplified TCR beta CDR3 regions using RNA transcripts. RT-PCR in the first round used HTBI primers; a second-round multiplex PCR followed. MiXCR, applied by TCRdb to the multiplex PCR reads, yields one record per CDR3 protein. The sample contains 400,000 to 450,000 distinct CDR3 sequences, more than 20% of which appear only once. Sequencing was done on a sample of peripheral blood. The receptor set was obtained from a woman aged 18-35 years with stable Graves' hyperthyroidism.

This clonotype was detected many times. The J gene is TRBJ2-4, the V gene TRBV7-2; D unclear. The ends were cut back, 5 bases at V and 8 bases at J, with 10 bases in the middle. The CDR3 is 12 amino acids. Looked up from germline, CDR1 is SGHTA and CDR2 is FQGNSA. CDR3 DNA sequence: TGTGCCAGCAGCCCCCCCAGTGACATTCAGTACTTC. Its protein product is CASSPPSDIQYF.

This clonotype was found a few times. This sequence joins TRBV20-1 and TRBJ2-7; the match to TRBD1 covers 8 bases. V lost 0 bases and J lost 4; bases outside the gene matches: 8. The germline CDR1 and CDR2 sequences are DFQATT and SNEGSKA (reference sequence). This CDR3 contains 15 residues. CDR3 sequence: CSAREAGTGSYEQYF. The CDR3 nucleotides read TGCAGTGCTAGAGAGGCCGGGACAGGAAGTTACGAGCAGTACTTC.

This clonotype was counted ten times or more. The chain joins TRBV7-2 to TRBJ2-3; D may be TRBD1 (6 bases). CDR1 is SGHTA, CDR2 FQGNSA, per germline. With 6 bases removed from V and 2 bases from J, the gap between germline ends came to 9 bases. The CDR3 is 13 amino acids. DNA for the CDR3: TGTGCCAGCAGGGACAGCTACACAGATACGCAGTATTTT. This encodes CASRDSYTDTQYF.

This clonotype was observed at least ten times. The chain links TRBV5-1 to TRBJ2-4; 8 bases are shared with TRBD1. The CDR3 sequence is 14 residues long. The V gene's germline CDR1 is SGHRS and CDR2 YFSETQ. V shed 4 bases, J shed 5 bases, and the junction held 5 bases outside the gene matches. CDR3 residues: CASSAPGQENIQYF. The CDR3 DNA is TGCGCCAGCAGCGCGCCGGGACAGGAAAACATTCAGTACTTC. Filled out from reference TRBV5-1 and TRBJ2-4, the complete variable domain reads KAGVTQTPRYLIKTRGQQVTLSCSPISGHRSVSWYQQTPGQGLQFLFEYFSETQRNKGNFPGRFSGRQFSNSRSEMNVSTLELGDSALYLCASSAPGQENIQYFGAGTRLSVL.

This clonotype was found once. The J gene is TRBJ1-2, the V gene TRBV2; tentatively, D is TRBD1 (5 bases). Looked up from germline, CDR1 is SNHLY and CDR2 is FYNNEI. CDR3 length: 13 residues. With 5 bases removed from V and 7 bases from J, the gap between germline ends came to 14 bases. The CDR3 protein is CASSLPGLFGYTF. The DNA of the CDR3 is TGTGCCAGCAGTTTACCAGGGCTTTTTGGCTACACCTTC.

This clonotype occurred a few times. V usage is TRBV6-1 and J usage is TRBJ1-2; perhaps TRBD1 as D (6 bases). The CDR3 runs to 13 residues. The germline V gene encodes CDR1 MNHNS and CDR2 SASEGT. V was shortened by 6 bases and J by 3 bases, with 11 bases between the two germline ends. This CDR3 reads CASRKQGYYGYTF. In nucleotides, the CDR3 is TGTGCCAGCAGAAAACAGGGTTACTATGGCTACACCTTC.

This clonotype was seen many times. The CDR3 is CAWAGDVGQPQHF. In DNA, the CDR3 is TGTGCCTGGGCAGGGGACGTCGGTCAGCCCCAGCATTTT. The chain is built from TRBV30 and TRBJ1-5, with D possibly being TRBD1 (6 bases). CDR1 and CDR2 (germline): GTSNPN, SVGIG (reference sequence). The CDR3 extends over 13 amino acids. The V end was cut by 5 bases, the J end by 6 bases, with 14 bases between.

This clonotype was detected a few times. V and J are TRBV6-4 and TRBJ1-2; tentative D call: TRBD1 (6 bases). Trimming removed 0 bases from V and 8 bases from J, with 13 bases in between. Germline V gene sequence: CDR1 MRHNA, CDR2 SNTAGT. The CDR3 totals 14 residues. For the CDR3, the DNA is TGTGCCAGCAGTGACTCGTTTGGCAGGGGAGGCTACACCTTC. It codes for CASSDSFGRGGYTF.

The chain is built from TRBV11-2 and TRBJ1-1, with a possible D match to TRBD1 (6 bases). Germline V gene data show CDR1 as SGHAT and CDR2 as FQNNGV. Trimming took off 2 bases at V and 5 bases at J, with 12 bases between the two ends. The CDR3 sequence is 14 residues long. Here the CDR3 reads CASSLTQGSTEAFF. The CDR3, as DNA: TGTGCCAGCAGCTTAACGCAGGGGAGTACTGAAGCTTTCTTT.

The sample holds many counts of this clonotype. This chain links TRBV5-8 with TRBJ2-4, with D possibly called TRBD1 or TRBD2 (6 bases each). The germline gives CDR1 SGHTS, CDR2 YDEGEE. V dropped 7 bases and J dropped 2 bases, with 16 bases sitting between them. The CDR3 totals 15 residues. CDR3 residues: CASPLLGGSKNIQYF. DNA of the CDR3: TGTGCCAGCCCTCTATTAGGGGGGTCCAAAAACATTCAGTACTTC.

This clonotype has a count of ten or more. The genes are TRBV19 and TRBJ2-7, with 9 bases lining up with TRBD2. The CDR3 runs 15 residues. Germline V lookup: CDR1 LNHDA, CDR2 SQIVND (reference sequence). Trimming took 3 bases from V and 2 from J; bases not matched to a gene: 5. The CDR3 sequence: CASSMREGRPYEQYF. The CDR3 bases are TGTGCCAGTAGTATGCGGGAGGGCCGACCCTACGAGCAGTACTTC.

In its sample, this clonotype was seen many times. CDR3 protein: CASSQENQPQHF. For the CDR3, the DNA is TGCGCCAGCAGCCAAGAAAATCAGCCCCAGCATTTT. This chain uses TRBV4-1 with TRBJ1-5; D not certain. In germline, CDR1 is MGHRA, CDR2 YSYEKL. Trimming removed 0 bases at V and 4 bases at J, with 1 base between. The CDR3 spans 12 residues.

This clonotype was counted ten times or more. Here the CDR3 reads CASSFWAGVEQYF. The CDR3 nucleotides read TGTGCCAGCAGCTTCTGGGCGGGAGTCGAGCAGTACTTC. This sequence joins TRBV7-2 and TRBJ2-7; 7 positions agree with TRBD2. This CDR3 has 13 amino acids. The V gene end was trimmed by 3 bases and the J gene end by 6 bases; junction bases not matched to a gene: 5. Germline CDR1 and CDR2: SGHTA and FQGNSA.

This chain uses TRBV3-1 with TRBJ2-7; 7 nucleotides line up with TRBD2. Germline V gives CDR1 LGHDT, CDR2 YNNKEL (reference sequence). V shed 2 bases, J shed 0 bases, and the junction held 4 bases outside the gene matches. This CDR3 is built from 15 residues. The CDR3 sequence: CASSQRRENSYEQYF. The CDR3 DNA reads TGTGCCAGCAGCCAAAGGCGGGAGAACTCCTACGAGCAGTACTTC.

The table lists this clonotype with many counts. The rearrangement uses TRBV6-5 and TRBJ1-2; TRBD1 matches 9 bases. The CDR3 is made up of 15 amino acids. Germline V CDR1 and CDR2: MNHEY, SVGAGI. V lost 2 bases to trimming and J lost 6 bases; unmatched junction nucleotides: 7. CDR3 sequence (DNA): TGTGCCAGCAGTTACCACACAGGGGGCTCGGATGGCTACACCTTC. Its protein product is CASSYHTGGSDGYTF.

This clonotype came up many times. The chain joins TRBV15 to TRBJ2-5; 8 positions agree with TRBD1. V was clipped by 5 bases and J by 3 bases; unmatched bases: 5. This CDR3 has 14 amino acids. Per the germline V gene, CDR1 is LNHNV and CDR2 is YYDKDF (reference sequence). The CDR3 sequence: CATSRDRSKETQYF. The CDR3 DNA is TGTGCCACCAGCCGGGACAGGTCCAAAGAGACCCAGTACTTC.

The rearrangement uses TRBV6-1 and TRBJ2-5; tentatively, D is TRBD2 (6 bases). Germline V gene sequence: CDR1 MNHNS, CDR2 SASEGT. There are 15 residues in the CDR3. The ends were cut back, 8 bases at V and 9 bases at J, with 25 bases in the middle. CDR3 in amino acids: CASWEVYDSPMSQYF. The CDR3 DNA sequence: TGTGCCAGCTGGGAGGTGTATGACAGCCCGATGTCCCAGTACTTC.

There are many counts of this clonotype. The rearrangement joins TRBV6-1 to TRBJ1-2; TRBD1 might be the D (6 bases). The CDR3 is 13 amino acids. Germline loops: CDR1 MNHNS, CDR2 SASEGT. Trimming took off 6 bases at V and 6 bases at J, with 14 bases between the two ends. The CDR3 nucleotides read TGTGCCAGCAGATCACAGGGTCGGGATGGCTACACCTTC. Protein product: CASRSQGRDGYTF.

This clonotype has just a few counts. The CDR3 loop reads CASREDLSPLQYF. CDR3 DNA: TGTGCCAGCAGAGAGGACTTGAGCCCCCTTCAGTACTTC. This chain connects TRBV6-1 to TRBJ2-7, with TRBD2 as a possible D gene (5 bases). Per germline, CDR1 MNHNS and CDR2 SASEGT. The CDR3 is made up of 13 amino acids. The ends were cut back, 6 bases at V and 10 bases at J, with 19 bases in the middle.

The chain carries TRBV6-5 and TRBJ1-2, with unresolved D. The V end lost 1 base, the J end lost 7 bases, and 10 bases lay between the germline ends. The germline V gene encodes CDR1 MNHEY and CDR2 SVGAGI. The CDR3 extends over 13 amino acids. The CDR3 is CASSYYPGFGYTF. The CDR3 DNA reads TGTGCCAGCAGTTACTATCCCGGATTTGGCTACACCTTC.

Turning to this clonotype: The junction does not match germline at one end; this may be a read error. The chain is built from TRBV15 and TRBJ2-4, with D unclear. CDR3 length equals 15 residues. Germline V gene lookup returns CDR1 LNHNV and CDR2 YYDKDF (reference sequence). CDR3 in amino acids: CATSRVGVTKNIKYF. Written as DNA, the CDR3 is TGTGCCACCAGCAGAGTTGGGGTAACCAAAAACATTAAGTACTTC.

This clonotype was detected ten times or more. The V gene is TRBV20-1, the J gene TRBJ2-7, with unresolved D. In germline, CDR1 is DFQATT, CDR2 SNEGSKA (reference sequence). There are 11 residues in the CDR3. Trimming cost V 2 bases and J 3 bases, with 5 bases left between them. As DNA, the CDR3 is TGCAGTGCTAGAACCCTCTACGAGCAGTACTTC. Its translation: CSARTLYEQYF.